Reported below is one T cell receptor beta chain. As yet, its antigen is unknown. Healthy donors had no documented immune events, such as infections, while sampled. This entry is derived from a study of identifying expanded T cells in peripheral blood. Study conclusions and caveats: Clone count variance between roughly 2-week samples rose with total template count.

The repertoire was sequenced with immunoSEQ multiplex PCR; TCRdb's copy has only in-frame clones and lacks some. The sample has 100,000 or so clones, approximately 88% seen once. The CDR3 runs to 15 residues. The sequenced sample consisted of blood. The sequence was obtained from a person aged 18 to 70 in good health. The J gene is TRBJ1-4, the V gene TRBV12-2. TRBV12-2 is annotated as a pseudogene. CDR3 sequence: CASRSPGLLGEKLFF. CDR3 in DNA: TGTGCAAGTCGCTCGCCGGGACTGCTTGGTGAAAAACTGTTTTTT.